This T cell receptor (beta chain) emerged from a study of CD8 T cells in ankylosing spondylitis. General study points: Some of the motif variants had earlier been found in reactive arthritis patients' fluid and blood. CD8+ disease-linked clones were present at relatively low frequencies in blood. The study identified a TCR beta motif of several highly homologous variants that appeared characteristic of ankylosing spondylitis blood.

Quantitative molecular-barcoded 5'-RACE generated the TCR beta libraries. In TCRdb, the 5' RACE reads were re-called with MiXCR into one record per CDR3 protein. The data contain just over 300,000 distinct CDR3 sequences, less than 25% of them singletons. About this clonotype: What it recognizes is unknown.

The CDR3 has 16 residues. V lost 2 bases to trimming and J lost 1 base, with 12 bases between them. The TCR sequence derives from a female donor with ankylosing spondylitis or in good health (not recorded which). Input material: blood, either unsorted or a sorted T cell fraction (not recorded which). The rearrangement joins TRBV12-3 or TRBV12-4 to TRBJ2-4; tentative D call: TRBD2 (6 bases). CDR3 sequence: CASSLHGRGAKNIQYF. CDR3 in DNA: TGTGCCAGCAGTTTACACGGGAGAGGGGCCAAAAACATTCAGTACTTC.